This is a list of T cell receptor beta chains from one sample in a study of cytomegalovirus exposure and HLA in healthy donors. TCRdb's copy holds only in-frame clones and misses some; the assay was immunoSEQ multiplex PCR. The repertoire consists of 200,000 to 300,000 clones, with 80% to 95% occurring once and the leading ten covering around 3.1%. The sequencing input was PBMCs. The receptors stem from a woman aged 25 to 39 in good health and CMV-seronegative. Both conserved end residues are part of each CDR3. Fields, in order: V gene, J gene, clone size, D gene, CDR3 DNA, CDR3 protein. The D gene is left open where the match is weak. Not all rows give a size; the values are once, few, many and, for expanded clones, a class.

V gene: TRBV4-1; J gene: TRBJ1-1; clone size: NA; D gene: TRBD1; CDR3 DNA: TGCGCCAGCAGCCAATCCGGGACAGGGGGTATGAACACTGAAGCTTTCTTT; CDR3 protein: CASSQSGTGGMNTEAFF
V gene: TRBV4-1; J gene: TRBJ2-5; clone size: NA; D gene: TRBD1; CDR3 DNA: TGCGCCAGCAGCCATTACATGACAGGGGCTGAAGAGACCCAGTACTTC; CDR3 protein: CASSHYMTGAEETQYF
V gene: TRBV19; J gene: TRBJ2-1; clone size: NA; D gene: TRBD1; CDR3 DNA: TGTGCCAGTAGTATGGGACAGGGACGTTACAATGAGCAGTTCTTC; CDR3 protein: CASSMGQGRYNEQFF
V gene: TRBV18; J gene: TRBJ2-5; clone size: NA; D gene: NA; CDR3 DNA: TGTGCCAGCTCCGTAGAGACCCAGTACTTC; CDR3 protein: CASSVETQYF
V gene: TRBV12-5; J gene: TRBJ2-3; clone size: few; D gene: NA; CDR3 DNA: TGTGCTAGTGCCCTCTCAGCGGTCTACGCGCAGTATTTT; CDR3 protein: CASALSAVYAQYF
V gene: TRBV15; J gene: TRBJ1-5; clone size: NA; D gene: NA; CDR3 DNA: TGTGCCACCAGCAGAGATTTGTATAGCAATCAGCCCCAGCATTTT; CDR3 protein: CATSRDLYSNQPQHF
V gene: TRBV27; J gene: TRBJ1-1; clone size: NA; D gene: NA; CDR3 DNA: TGTGCCAGCAGAACCCCCTGGGGGGGCTATAACACTGAAGCTTTCTTT; CDR3 protein: CASRTPWGGYNTEAFF
V gene: TRBV6-1; J gene: TRBJ2-6; clone size: NA; D gene: NA; CDR3 DNA: TGTGCCAGCAGGGTAGTCTCTGGGGCCAACGTCCTGACTTTC; CDR3 protein: CASRVVSGANVLTF
V gene: TRBV11-2; J gene: TRBJ1-4; clone size: NA; D gene: NA; CDR3 DNA: TGTGCCAGCAGCTTATCCACGACAGGCTCAAATGAAAAACTGTTTTTT; CDR3 protein: CASSLSTTGSNEKLFF
V gene: TRBV4-3; J gene: TRBJ2-1; clone size: NA; D gene: TRBD2; CDR3 DNA: TGCGCCAGCAGCCAAAACGCGGGAGGGCCTGACAATGAGCAGTTCTTC; CDR3 protein: CASSQNAGGPDNEQFF
V gene: TRBV28; J gene: TRBJ2-3; clone size: NA; D gene: NA; CDR3 DNA: TGTGCCAGCAAGACGGCCAACACAGATACGCAGTATTTT; CDR3 protein: CASKTANTDTQYF
V gene: TRBV6-5; J gene: TRBJ2-7; clone size: NA; D gene: NA; CDR3 DNA: TGTGCCAGCAGCCTCAACTACGAGCAGTACTTC; CDR3 protein: CASSLNYEQYF
V gene: TRBV10-3; J gene: TRBJ2-7; clone size: NA; D gene: NA; CDR3 DNA: TGTGCCATCAGCCTAACAGATACCTACGAGCAGTACTTC; CDR3 protein: CAISLTDTYEQYF
V gene: TRBV29-1; J gene: TRBJ2-5; clone size: NA; D gene: TRBD2; CDR3 DNA: TGCAGCGTTGAACTAGCGGCCCGATTCCAAGAGACCCAGTACTTC; CDR3 protein: CSVELAARFQETQYF
V gene: TRBV28; J gene: TRBJ1-1; clone size: NA; D gene: NA; CDR3 DNA: TGTGCCAGCAATGGGAACACTGAAGCTTTCTTT; CDR3 protein: CASNGNTEAFF
V gene: TRBV7-5; J gene: TRBJ2-1; clone size: NA; D gene: NA; CDR3 DNA: TGTGCCAGAAGCCCTACCTTAGCCCACAATGAGCAGTTCTTC; CDR3 protein: CARSPTLAHNEQFF